The sequence of this T cell receptor beta chain was determined in a study of blood T cell repertoires in COVID-19. The CDR3 has 15 amino acids. The germline V gene has CDR1 SGHDN and CDR2 FVKESK. V lost 1 base, J lost 7 bases, and 8 bases stayed unmatched. Using immunoSEQ multiplex PCR, the repertoire was profiled, and TCRdb retains in-frame clones only, with some absent. The data contain tens of thousands of clones, about 84% of them seen just once; the ten biggest clones take up 13%. The receptor was isolated from a man between 45 and 60 years old with COVID-19, enrolled during active disease. Sequencing used peripheral blood. J is TRBJ2-5 and V is TRBV14; the match to TRBD1 covers 8 bases. CDR3 sequence (DNA): TGTGCCAGCAGCCAAGCTACTGGACAGGGCGGGACCCAGTACTTC. As protein: CASSQATGQGGTQYF.